These 27 T cell receptor beta chains share one sample of origin, sequenced in a study of T-cell memory formation after mild COVID-19. TCRdb re-called the 5' RACE reads through MiXCR, storing one row per CDR3 protein. The sample has roughly 340,000 distinct CDR3 sequences, approximately 16% seen once. The sequencing sample was made of PBMCs or a T cell subset sorted from them (not recorded which). All receptors derive from a man aged 18 to 30 who had mild COVID-19 (a few samples of this study predate the infection). Cell type and time point are not known.

This clonotype was counted many times. The CDR3 DNA reads as TGTGCCAGCAGTTACTCGATGGTAGCGGGGGGCACAGATACGCAGTATTTT. This gives the protein CASSYSMVAGGTDTQYF. The V call is TRBV6-5, the J call TRBJ2-3; 9 nucleotides match TRBD2. The germline V gene has CDR1 MNHEY and CDR2 SVGAGI. Losses at the gene ends were 0 bases for V and 1 base for J; bases not matched to a gene: 5. The CDR3 totals 17 residues.

This clonotype was counted many times. This chain links TRBV18 with TRBJ2-7; 8 nucleotides line up with TRBD1. V lost 7 bases, J lost 1 base, and 6 bases stayed unmatched. The CDR3 loop spans 14 amino acids. Germline loops: CDR1 KGHSH, CDR2 LQKENI. CDR3 sequence: CASLDRELSYEQYV. In nucleotides, the CDR3 is TGTGCCAGCTTGGACAGGGAACTATCCTACGAGCAGTACGTC.

The V gene is TRBV6-5, the J gene TRBJ2-5, with D perhaps matching TRBD2 (6 bases). CDR1 is MNHEY, CDR2 SVGAGI, per germline. Trimming removed 6 bases at V and 2 bases at J, with 13 bases between. CDR3 size: 14 residues. The CDR3 loop is CASSPWGLQETQYF. The CDR3 DNA reads TGTGCCAGCAGCCCATGGGGACTTCAAGAGACCCAGTACTTC.

The chain couples TRBV4-1 to TRBJ2-1; D gene unclear. There are 12 residues in the CDR3. The V end lost 0 bases, the J end lost 15 bases, and 12 bases lay between the germline ends. Germline values: CDR1 MGHRA, CDR2 YSYEKL. The CDR3 DNA reads TGCGCCAGCAGCCAAGATCTTCAGGAGTTGTTCTTC. This codes for CASSQDLQELFF.

The chain carries TRBV11-2 and TRBJ1-2, with D possibly matching TRBD1 (6 bases). CDR1 SGHAT and CDR2 FQNNGV come from the germline V gene. V lost 3 bases and J 3 bases, leaving 14 bases between the germline ends. The CDR3 is 15 amino acids. The CDR3 sequence: CASSFDRTFYYGYTF. The CDR3 DNA sequence: TGTGCCAGCAGCTTCGACAGGACCTTTTACTATGGCTACACCTTC.

This clonotype was observed a handful of times. The chain links TRBV7-2 to TRBJ2-3, with TRBD1 as a possible D gene (6 bases). Trimming left V 1 base short and J 0 bases short, with 11 bases between. In germline, CDR1 is SGHTA, CDR2 FQGNSA. The CDR3 is made up of 16 amino acids. The DNA for the CDR3 is TGTGCCAGCAGCTTAGTATCTAGGGGGAGCACAGATACGCAGTATTTT. Protein sequence: CASSLVSRGSTDTQYF.

The chain is built from TRBV7-2 and TRBJ2-1, with 7 bases fitting TRBD1. J was trimmed by 10 bases and V by 4 bases; bases with no gene match: 7. This CDR3 has 13 amino acids. The germline CDR1 and CDR2 sequences are SGHTA and FQGNSA. CDR3: CASSYRMDREQFF. Written as DNA, the CDR3 is TGTGCCAGCAGCTATAGGATGGACAGGGAGCAGTTCTTC.

This clonotype was observed a few times. The genes are TRBV20-1 and TRBJ2-3, with D perhaps matching TRBD1 (6 bases). Per the germline V gene, CDR1 is DFQATT and CDR2 is SNEGSKA (reference sequence). The V end was cut by 2 bases, the J end by 3 bases, with 6 bases between. The CDR3 runs to 12 residues. CDR3 nucleotide sequence: TGCAGTGCTAGACAGGGGACAGATACGCAGTATTTT. Encoded protein: CSARQGTDTQYF.

The rearrangement uses TRBV20-1 and TRBJ1-3; D gene ambiguous. CDR1 and CDR2 (germline): DFQATT, SNEGSKA (reference sequence). The length of the CDR3 is 14 residues. The V end lost 1 base, the J end lost 0 bases, and 7 bases lay between the germline ends. The CDR3 protein is CSARAKDSGNTIYF. In DNA form, the CDR3 reads TGCAGTGCTAGAGCAAAAGACTCTGGAAACACCATATATTTT.

A few counts support this clonotype. The J gene is TRBJ1-6, the V gene TRBV4-1; 7 bases match TRBD1. CDR1 MGHRA and CDR2 YSYEKL come from the germline V gene. CDR3 length equals 15 residues. V lost 6 bases, J lost 1 base, and 3 bases stayed unmatched. The CDR3 DNA is TGCGCCAGCAGTCCGGACAGGTCCTATAATTCACCCCTCCACTTT. Its translation: CASSPDRSYNSPLHF.

This clonotype showed up many times. This chain connects TRBV5-4 to TRBJ2-5; 9 bases agree with TRBD2. CDR1 is SGHNT and CDR2 is YYREEE in the germline V gene (reference sequence). Germline trimming cut 3 bases from V and 5 bases from J; bases unmatched to any gene: 8. This CDR3 is 15 amino acids long. For the CDR3, the DNA is TGTGCCAGCAGCTCTAGCGGGGCATCGCTCGAGACCCAGTACTTC. Its translation is CASSSSGASLETQYF. Complete variable domain (other parts from reference TRBV5-4 and TRBJ2-5): ETGVTQSPTHLIKTRGQQVTLRCSSQSGHNTVSWYQQALGQGPQFIFQYYREEENGRGNFPPRFSGLQFPNYSSELNVNALELDDSALYLCASSSSGASLETQYFGPGTRLLVL.

The chain uses TRBV3-1 and TRBJ2-5; no clear D gene. Trimming took off 1 base at V and 0 bases at J, with 6 bases between the two ends. This CDR3 has 14 amino acids. Germline V gene sequence: CDR1 LGHDT, CDR2 YNNKEL (reference sequence). This CDR3 is CASSQVVHQETQYF. The CDR3 DNA reads as TGTGCCAGCAGCCAAGTAGTTCACCAAGAGACCCAGTACTTC.

The chain recombines TRBV19 with TRBJ2-1; possible D gene TRBD1, 6 bases. V dropped 4 bases and J dropped 12 bases, with 16 bases sitting between them. The germline V gene has CDR1 LNHDA and CDR2 SQIVND (reference sequence). The CDR3 spans 13 residues. The CDR3 nucleotides are TGTGCCAGTAGTACGACAGGTACGATAGGGCAGTTCTTC. This encodes CASSTTGTIGQFF.

This clonotype was seen a handful of times. This sequence joins TRBV9 and TRBJ1-6, with TRBD1 matching 7 bases. There are 15 residues in the CDR3. V was pared by 1 base and J by 7 bases, with 5 bases of the junction left unmatched. Germline V CDR1 and CDR2: SGDLS, YYNGEE. The CDR3 DNA is TGTGCCAGCAGCGTATGGGGACAGTTAAATTCACCCCTCCACTTT. Its translation: CASSVWGQLNSPLHF.

The rearrangement links TRBV27 to TRBJ2-6; no clear D. Germline assignment: CDR1 MNHEY and CDR2 SMNVEV (reference sequence). The CDR3 runs to 16 residues. Trimming removed 5 bases at V and 0 bases at J, with 11 bases between. In nucleotides, the CDR3 is TGTGCCAGCAGTCCCCCGCCAATCTCTGGGGCCAACGTCCTGACTTTC. It specifies CASSPPPISGANVLTF.

This clonotype was counted between two and nine times. V usage is TRBV2 and J usage is TRBJ2-3; 10 bases are a match to TRBD2. This CDR3 region has 15 residues. Germline V CDR1 and CDR2: SNHLY, FYNNEI. V lost 6 bases to trimming and J lost 6 bases; unmatched junction nucleotides: 9. CDR3: CASRRQRGGLDTQYF. CDR3 bases: TGTGCCAGCAGACGGCAGCGGGGGGGCTTGGATACGCAGTATTTT.

This clonotype was observed a few times. The chain links TRBV12-3 or TRBV12-4 to TRBJ2-3, with a weak D call TRBD2 (6 bases). The length of the CDR3 is 15 residues. Trimming cost V 6 bases and J 7 bases, with 20 bases left between them. CDR3 sequence: CASRGGVLRMNTQYF. The CDR3 nucleotides are TGTGCCAGCAGAGGCGGGGTTCTTAGAATGAATACGCAGTATTTT.

This chain joins TRBV19 and TRBJ1-5, with 10 bases aligning to TRBD1. The V gene end was trimmed by 4 bases and the J gene end by 7 bases; junction bases not matched to a gene: 7. The germline CDR1 and CDR2 sequences are LNHDA and SQIVND (reference sequence). The CDR3 consists of 15 residues. The CDR3 protein is CASSTSDRGAQPQHF. The CDR3 DNA reads TGTGCCAGTAGTACCTCGGACAGGGGGGCCCAGCCCCAGCATTTT.

This chain connects TRBV5-1 to TRBJ2-3; 12 bases are shared with TRBD2. The length of the CDR3 is 14 residues. Germline CDR1 and CDR2: SGHRS and YFSETQ. The trim removed 4 bases at V and 6 bases at J, leaving 3 bases unmatched. As DNA, the CDR3 is TGCGCCAGCAGCGCCGGGACTAGCGGGGATACGCAGTATTTT. This encodes CASSAGTSGDTQYF.

This clonotype occurred a few times. The gene calls are TRBV7-9 and TRBJ2-5; TRBD2 matches at 8 bases. Trimming cost V 5 bases and J 5 bases; bases outside gene matches: 4. This CDR3 is built from 13 residues. Looked up from germline, CDR1 is SEHNR and CDR2 is FQNEAQ (reference sequence). In DNA, the CDR3 is TGTGCCAGCAGCATTAGCGGGGATGAGACCCAGTACTTC. Translation: CASSISGDETQYF.

Written as DNA, the CDR3 is TGTGCCAGCAGTTACTCAGGAGCAAACACTGAAGCTTTCTTT. As protein: CASSYSGANTEAFF. This chain joins TRBV6-5 and TRBJ1-1; D gene ambiguous. The CDR3 runs to 14 residues. Germline loops: CDR1 MNHEY, CDR2 SVGAGI. V gave up 0 bases and J gave up 2 bases, with 7 bases separating them.

This clonotype was counted a few times. This chain uses TRBV6-5 with TRBJ1-2; 8 positions agree with TRBD1. The germline gives CDR1 MNHEY, CDR2 SVGAGI. This CDR3 region has 14 residues. The trim removed 8 bases at V and 4 bases at J, leaving 9 bases unmatched. CDR3 residues: CASARTGLSYGYTF. CDR3 DNA sequence: TGTGCCAGCGCACGGACAGGGCTCAGCTATGGCTACACCTTC.

The V gene is TRBV6-5, the J gene TRBJ2-2, with TRBD2 matching 7 bases. The trim removed 4 bases at V and 6 bases at J, leaving 14 bases unmatched. There are 17 residues in the CDR3. Germline CDR1 reads MNHEY; CDR2 reads SVGAGI. The CDR3 loop reads CASSFPPGGTRPGELFF. CDR3 coding DNA: TGTGCCAGCAGTTTCCCACCGGGGGGAACTAGGCCCGGGGAGCTGTTTTTT.

This clonotype has at least ten counts. The chain links TRBV20-1 to TRBJ2-1; the match to TRBD2 covers 13 bases. Germline V gene lookup returns CDR1 DFQATT and CDR2 SNEGSKA (reference sequence). The CDR3 has 15 residues. With V trimmed by 6 bases and J by 8 bases, 10 bases remained unmatched. The CDR3, as DNA: TGCAGTGCCCCAGGACTAGCGGGGGATCTCGATGAGCAGTTCTTC. This codes for CSAPGLAGDLDEQFF.

This clonotype has a handful of counts. The V gene is TRBV6-2 or TRBV6-3, the J gene TRBJ2-3, with D tentatively TRBD2 (6 bases). Germline CDR1 reads MNHEY; CDR2 reads SVGEGT. CDR3 length: 13 residues. Trimming removed 9 bases from V and 2 bases from J, with 12 bases in between. As DNA, the CDR3 is TGTGCCAGTTCTAGCGCCATCACAGATACGCAGTATTTT. Its translation is CASSSAITDTQYF.

This chain joins TRBV19 and TRBJ2-2; the D is unclear. Trimming removed 5 bases from V and 2 bases from J, with 6 bases in between. Germline lookup yields CDR1 LNHDA and CDR2 SQIVND (reference sequence). The length of the CDR3 is 13 residues. The CDR3 bases are TGTGCCAGTAGTGGGCATAACACCGGGGAGCTGTTTTTT. It specifies CASSGHNTGELFF.

This chain joins TRBV24-1 and TRBJ2-3; 7 bases align to TRBD1. Germline CDR1 KGHDR, CDR2 SFDVKD. The CDR3 is 13 residues long. The V and J ends lost 9 bases and 0 bases, in that order; junction bases with no gene match: 2. This chain's CDR3 is CATEGQSTDTQYF. The CDR3 DNA follows: TGTGCCACCGAGGGACAGAGCACAGATACGCAGTATTTT.